Following are 21 T cell receptor beta chains from one sample sequenced in a study of T cells in localized non-small cell lung cancer. The data were produced by immunoSEQ multiplex PCR, yet TCRdb's version contains in-frame clones alone and is incomplete. Of 20,000 to 30,000 clones in the sample, 92% were seen once. Sequences were derived from peripheral blood, sampled before any cancer treatment. Receptor source: a woman between 40 and 69 years old with stage I lung adenocarcinoma.

This chain uses TRBV19 with TRBJ2-6, with a weak D call TRBD2 (5 bases). The CDR3 covers 16 residues. The germline V and J ends were trimmed by 10 bases and 0 bases, with 16 bases remaining between them. Per the germline V gene, CDR1 is LNHDA and CDR2 is SQIVND (reference sequence). Here the CDR3 DNA reads TGTGCCACCCCGGACTTGACTCTCTCTGGGGCCAACGTCCTGACTTTC. Protein: CATPDLTLSGANVLTF.

The chain carries TRBV4-2 and TRBJ1-2, with a tentative D call TRBD1 (6 bases). Germline assignment: CDR1 LGHNA and CDR2 YNFKEQ. This CDR3 comprises 15 residues. V was cut by 0 bases and J by 7 bases, with 15 bases left in between. This chain's CDR3 is CASSQERGGPGGYTF. The CDR3 coding sequence is TGTGCCAGCAGCCAAGAGAGGGGGGGGCCCGGTGGCTACACCTTC.

The rearrangement joins TRBV7-9 to TRBJ2-5; 7 positions match TRBD2. The V segment lost 3 bases and the J segment 5 bases; nucleotides outside the gene matches: 12. Germline loops: CDR1 SEHNR, CDR2 FQNEAQ (reference sequence). This CDR3 spans 16 amino acids. CDR3 in amino acids: CASSFVPGGYRETQYF. Here the CDR3 DNA reads TGTGCCAGCAGCTTTGTCCCGGGAGGTTATAGGGAGACCCAGTACTTC. Using reference TRBV7-9 and TRBJ2-5 for the parts outside the CDR3, the full variable domain is DTGVSQNPRHKITKRGQNVTFRCDPISEHNRLYWYRQTLGQGPEFLTYFQNEAQLEKSRLLSDRFSAERPKGSFSTLEIQRTEQGDSAMYLCASSFVPGGYRETQYFGPGTRLLVL.

The chain couples TRBV4-2 to TRBJ1-3; no definite D call. The ends were cut back, 0 bases at V and 0 bases at J, with 15 bases in the middle. The CDR3 has 18 residues. CDR1 and CDR2 from the germline V gene are LGHNA and YNFKEQ. CDR3 amino acids: CASSQEGKGRYSGNTIYF. DNA of the CDR3: TGTGCCAGCAGCCAAGAGGGTAAAGGACGGTACTCTGGAAACACCATATATTTT.

The chain recombines TRBV5-4 with TRBJ2-7, with 7 bases aligning to TRBD1. The CDR3 totals 16 residues. V lost 2 bases and J lost 1; bases outside the gene matches: 9. Germline CDR1 is SGHNT and CDR2 is YYREEE (reference sequence). The CDR3 region has the DNA TGTGCCAGCAGCTTAGTTAGACAGGGCGGGTCCTACGAGCAGTACTTC. Residues: CASSLVRQGGSYEQYF.

The CDR3 protein is CASSLGFLALDEQFF. CDR3 in DNA: TGCGCCAGCAGCTTGGGTTTTCTAGCGCTCGATGAGCAGTTCTTC. The rearrangement joins TRBV5-1 to TRBJ2-1, with D tentatively TRBD2 (6 bases). CDR1 and CDR2 (germline): SGHRS, YFSETQ. The V gene lost 0 bases and the J gene lost 8 bases, with 15 bases spanning the gap. The CDR3 covers 15 residues.

This clone was seen a single time. The rearrangement joins TRBV19 to TRBJ1-5; 9 nucleotides line up with TRBD1. V was pared by 2 bases and J by 6 bases, with 5 bases of the junction left unmatched. The CDR3 contains 15 residues. CDR1 is LNHDA and CDR2 is SQIVND in the germline V gene (reference sequence). The CDR3 sequence: CASSIPRQGGQPQHF. The CDR3 bases are TGTGCCAGTAGTATACCCCGACAGGGGGGTCAGCCCCAGCATTTT.

V and J are TRBV7-9 and TRBJ2-7; D unresolved. V lost 6 bases and J lost 0, with 6 bases in between. This CDR3 has 12 residues. Germline values: CDR1 SEHNR, CDR2 FQNEAQ (reference sequence). CDR3: CASSSTSYEQYF. The CDR3, as DNA: TGTGCCAGCAGTTCAACCTCCTACGAGCAGTACTTC.

This rearrangement joins TRBV9 to TRBJ1-1; no clear D. Trimming cost V 0 bases and J 1 base, with 13 bases left between them. Germline lookup yields CDR1 SGDLS and CDR2 YYNGEE. The CDR3 has 16 amino acids. The CDR3 loop reads CASSVAGKTWNTEAFF. For the CDR3, the DNA is TGTGCCAGCAGCGTAGCTGGGAAAACGTGGAACACTGAAGCTTTCTTT.

This clone was found a few times. The chain carries TRBV28 and TRBJ2-2; D ambiguous. V was trimmed by 6 bases and J by 5 bases, leaving 7 bases between them. The CDR3 covers 12 residues. CDR1 is MDHEN and CDR2 is SYDVKM in the germline V gene. CDR3 in DNA: TGTGCCAGCAGCAAGACTACCGGGGAGCTGTTTTTT. Its protein is CASSKTTGELFF.

The J gene is TRBJ2-7, the V gene TRBV27, with 7 bases aligning to TRBD2. The CDR3 loop spans 15 amino acids. Germline trimming cut 5 bases from V and 2 bases from J; bases unmatched to any gene: 9. Germline V gives CDR1 MNHEY, CDR2 SMNVEV (reference sequence). CDR3 sequence: CASSRFSGQTYEQYF. DNA of the CDR3: TGTGCCAGCAGTCGCTTTAGCGGGCAGACCTACGAGCAGTACTTC.

This clone was observed a handful of times. CDR3 residues: CASRHSDAYEQYF. CDR3 bases: TGCGCCAGCAGACACTCGGACGCCTACGAGCAGTACTTC. This chain links TRBV5-1 with TRBJ2-7; unclear D gene. CDR1 and CDR2 (germline): SGHRS, YFSETQ. The CDR3 is made up of 13 amino acids. The V end was cut by 5 bases, the J end by 2 bases, with 11 bases between.

This sequence joins TRBV27 and TRBJ1-2; 9 bases are shared with TRBD1. This CDR3 contains 16 residues. J lost 8 bases, V lost 2 bases, and 12 bases had no gene match. CDR1 is MNHEY, CDR2 SMNVEV, per germline (reference sequence). In DNA form, the CDR3 reads TGTGCCAGCAGTTTAACCCTCTCGGGACAGGGAGTCGGCTACACCTTC. The encoded protein is CASSLTLSGQGVGYTF.

This chain connects TRBV5-1 to TRBJ2-3; TRBD2 matches 10 bases. The V segment lost 0 bases and the J segment 5 bases; nucleotides outside the gene matches: 12. The CDR3 is 18 residues long. CDR1 is SGHRS, CDR2 YFSETQ, per germline. The CDR3 region is CASSLVPYLAGVGDTQYF. In DNA form, the CDR3 reads TGCGCCAGCAGCTTGGTCCCCTATCTAGCGGGAGTAGGAGATACGCAGTATTTT.

This clone was detected once. The V call is TRBV27, the J call TRBJ2-3; D unresolved. The germline V and J ends were trimmed by 1 base and 5 bases, with 4 bases remaining between them. The CDR3 has 12 residues. CDR1 is MNHEY and CDR2 is SMNVEV in the germline V gene (reference sequence). The CDR3 DNA is TGTGCCAGCAGTTTATACGGAGATACGCAGTATTTT. Protein sequence: CASSLYGDTQYF.

The rearrangement joins TRBV20-1 to TRBJ2-3; D gene unclear. The CDR3 contains 11 residues. Trimming cost V 6 bases and J 2 bases, with 6 bases left between them. Germline V lookup: CDR1 DFQATT, CDR2 SNEGSKA (reference sequence). CDR3 nucleotide sequence: TGCAGTGCCCGTTACACAGATACGCAGTATTTT. It encodes CSARYTDTQYF.

The V call is TRBV5-1, the J call TRBJ2-5; TRBD1 matches at 7 bases. Germline-derived CDR1 and CDR2 are SGHRS and YFSETQ. J gave up 7 bases and V 5 bases, and 11 bases lay outside the gene matches. There are 14 residues in the CDR3. The CDR3 bases are TGCGCCAGCAGAGAGGGACAGATCGTCTTGACCCAGTACTTC. Translating it yields CASREGQIVLTQYF. Full variable domain (remainder filled in from reference TRBV5-1 and TRBJ2-5): KAGVTQTPRYLIKTRGQQVTLSCSPISGHRSVSWYQQTPGQGLQFLFEYFSETQRNKGNFPGRFSGRQFSNSRSEMNVSTLELGDSALYLCASREGQIVLTQYFGPGTRLLVL.

The CDR3 DNA reads TGTGCCATCAGAAGACAGGGGGGGAACACTGAAGCTTTCTTT. This codes for CAIRRQGGNTEAFF. The chain couples TRBV10-3 to TRBJ1-1; 9 bases line up with TRBD1. Trimming removed 6 bases from V and 1 base from J; junction bases left unmatched: 3. The CDR3 spans 14 residues. Germline CDR1 reads ENHRY; CDR2 reads SYGVKD.

The rearrangement uses TRBV18 and TRBJ2-5; D remains unclear. The V gene's germline CDR1 is KGHSH and CDR2 LQKENI. V lost 0 bases and J 0 bases, leaving 11 bases between the germline ends. The CDR3 has 16 residues. CDR3 in DNA: TGTGCCAGCTCACCACCCCAGACAAGCTACCAAGAGACCCAGTACTTC. This translates into CASSPPQTSYQETQYF.

The genes are TRBV5-1 and TRBJ2-5; TRBD1 agrees at 9 bases. Germline V gene lookup returns CDR1 SGHRS and CDR2 YFSETQ. The length of the CDR3 is 14 residues. V shed 5 bases and J 2 bases; nucleotides not matched to a gene: 4. For the CDR3, the DNA is TGCGCCAGCAGACTACAGGGGGCACAAGAGACCCAGTACTTC. Its protein product is CASRLQGAQETQYF.

This clone showed up just once. The chain links TRBV11-2 to TRBJ2-2; TRBD1 aligns across 7 bases. V shed 5 bases, J shed 0 bases, and the junction held 3 bases outside the gene matches. CDR3 length: 15 amino acids. Germline assignment: CDR1 SGHAT and CDR2 FQNNGV. CDR3 sequence (DNA): TGTGCCAGCAGCCCACAGGGGACGAACACCGGGGAGCTGTTTTTT. This codes for CASSPQGTNTGELFF.